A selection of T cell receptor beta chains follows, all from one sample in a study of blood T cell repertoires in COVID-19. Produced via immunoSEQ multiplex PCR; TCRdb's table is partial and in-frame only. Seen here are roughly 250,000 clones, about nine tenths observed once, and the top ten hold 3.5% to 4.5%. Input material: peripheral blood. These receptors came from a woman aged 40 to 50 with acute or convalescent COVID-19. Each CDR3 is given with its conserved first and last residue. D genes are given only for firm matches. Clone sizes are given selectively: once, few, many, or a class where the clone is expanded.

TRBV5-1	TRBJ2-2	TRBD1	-	CAGGTGRGGELFF	TGCGCCGGCGGGACAGGGCGCGGCGGGGAGCTGTTTTTT
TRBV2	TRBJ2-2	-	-	CASSEIGGTNTGELFF	TGTGCCAGCAGTGAAATCGGGGGAACGAACACCGGGGAGCTGTTTTTT
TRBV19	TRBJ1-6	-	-	CASSMYSSYNSPLHF	TGTGCCAGTAGTATGTACAGTTCTTATAATTCACCCCTCCACTTT
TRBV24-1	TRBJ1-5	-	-	CATSDFGGPQHF	TGTGCCACCAGTGATTTCGGCGGGCCCCAGCATTTT
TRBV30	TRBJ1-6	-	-	CAWSGELPLHF	TGTGCCTGGAGCGGGGAATTACCCCTCCACTTT
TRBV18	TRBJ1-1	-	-	CASSPMSGANTEAFF	TGTGCCAGCTCACCAATGAGCGGAGCGAACACTGAAGCTTTCTTT
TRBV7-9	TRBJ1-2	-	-	CASSPGSGGYTF	TGTGCCAGCAGCCCAGGGTCTGGGGGCTACACCTTC
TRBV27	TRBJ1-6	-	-	CASSRSGNSPLHF	TGTGCCAGCAGCCGGTCGGGTAATTCACCCCTCCACTTT
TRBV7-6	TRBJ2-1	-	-	CASSSWGDEQFF	TGTGCCAGCAGCTCCTGGGGGGATGAGCAGTTCTTC
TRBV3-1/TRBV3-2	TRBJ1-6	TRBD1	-	CASTVGTGDNSPLHF	TGTGCCAGCACCGTAGGGACAGGGGACAATTCACCCCTCCACTTT
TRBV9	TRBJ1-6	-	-	CASSATYNSPLHF	TGTGCCAGCAGCGCTACTTATAATTCACCCCTCCACTTT
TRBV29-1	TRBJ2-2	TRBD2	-	CSVAAGGLGELFF	TGCAGCGTGGCAGCGGGGGGGCTCGGGGAGCTGTTTTTT
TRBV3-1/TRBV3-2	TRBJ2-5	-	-	CASSQTEETQYF	TGTGCCAGCAGCCAAACAGAAGAGACCCAGTACTTC
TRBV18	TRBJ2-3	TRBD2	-	CASSRSGQRGGTRTDTQYF	TGTGCCAGCTCACGGAGTGGCCAGCGGGGGGGCACTAGGACAGATACGCAGTATTTT
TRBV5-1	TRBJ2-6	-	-	CASRRRGETLSGANVLTF	TGCGCCAGCAGACGGAGGGGCGAGACCCTCTCTGGGGCCAACGTCCTGACTTTC
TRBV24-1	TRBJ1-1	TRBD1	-	CATSERETGDKTEAFF	TGTGCCACCAGTGAAAGAGAGACAGGGGATAAGACTGAAGCTTTCTTT
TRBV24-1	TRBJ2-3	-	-	CATSRSGTSTDTQYF	TGTGCCACCAGCCGTAGCGGAACTAGCACAGATACGCAGTATTTT
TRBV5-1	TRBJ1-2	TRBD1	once	CASSLGQGTTYGYTF	TGCGCCAGCAGCTTGGGACAGGGGACAACCTATGGCTACACCTTC
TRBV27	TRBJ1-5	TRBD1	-	CASSLYGTANQPQHF	TGTGCCAGCAGTTTATACGGGACAGCTAATCAGCCCCAGCATTTT
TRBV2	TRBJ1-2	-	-	CASAPGVGYGYTF	TGTGCCAGCGCCCCAGGGGTTGGCTATGGCTACACCTTC
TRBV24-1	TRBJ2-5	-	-	CATSDKDIQETQYF	TGTGCCACCAGTGATAAGGACATACAAGAGACCCAGTACTTC
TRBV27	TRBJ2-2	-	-	CASSFGGTGELFF	TGTGCCAGCAGTTTCGGGGGCACCGGGGAGCTGTTTTTT
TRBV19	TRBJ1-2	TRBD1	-	CASSPTGEQSYGYTF	TGTGCCAGTAGTCCGACAGGGGAGCAATCCTATGGCTACACCTTC
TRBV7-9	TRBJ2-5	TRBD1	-	CASSFGQGLQRETQYF	TGTGCCAGCAGCTTCGGACAGGGTCTACAAAGGGAGACCCAGTACTTC
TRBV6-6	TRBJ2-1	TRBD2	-	CASSYRGDEQFF	TGTGCCAGCAGTTACCGGGGGGATGAGCAGTTCTTC
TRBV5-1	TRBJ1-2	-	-	CASSTGTGPGYTF	TGCGCCAGCAGCACAGGCACAGGGCCTGGCTACACCTTC
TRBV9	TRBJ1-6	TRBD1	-	CASSVGQGVEPLHF	TGTGCCAGCAGCGTGGGACAGGGGGTGGAACCCCTCCACTTT
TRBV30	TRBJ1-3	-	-	CAWSVSDVGNTIYF	TGTGCCTGGAGTGTAAGCGATGTGGGAAACACCATATATTTT
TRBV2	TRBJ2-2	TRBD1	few	CASSGTVYTGELFF	TGTGCCAGCTCCGGGACAGTCTACACCGGGGAGCTGTTTTTT
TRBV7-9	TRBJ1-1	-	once	CASSSLPGEAFF	TGTGCCAGCAGCAGCCTACCAGGGGAAGCTTTCTTT
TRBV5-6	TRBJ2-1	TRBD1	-	CASSPGQGYGVGLFF	TGTGCCAGCAGCCCGGGACAGGGGTACGGGGTGGGTCTGTTCTTC